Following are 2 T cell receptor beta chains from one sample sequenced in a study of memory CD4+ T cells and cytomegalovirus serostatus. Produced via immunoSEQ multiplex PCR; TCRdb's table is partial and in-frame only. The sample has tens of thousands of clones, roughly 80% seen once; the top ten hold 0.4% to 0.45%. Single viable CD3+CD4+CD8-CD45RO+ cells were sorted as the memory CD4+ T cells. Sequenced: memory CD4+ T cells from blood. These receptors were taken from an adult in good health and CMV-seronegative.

The CDR3: CASRDRGLLNTEAFF. CDR3 in DNA: TGTGCCAGCAGGGACAGGGGGCTATTGAACACTGAAGCTTTCTTT. V is TRBV6-5 and J is TRBJ1-1; 11 bases map to TRBD1. Per the germline V gene, CDR1 is MNHEY and CDR2 is SVGAGI. Losses at the gene ends were 6 bases for V and 0 bases for J; bases not matched to a gene: 3. There are 15 residues in the CDR3.

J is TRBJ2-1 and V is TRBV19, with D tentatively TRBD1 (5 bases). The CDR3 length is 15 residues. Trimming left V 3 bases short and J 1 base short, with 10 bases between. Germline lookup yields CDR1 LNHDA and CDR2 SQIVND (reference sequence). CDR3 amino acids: CASSIDRPSYNEQFF. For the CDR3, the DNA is TGTGCCAGTAGTATCGACAGACCTTCCTACAATGAGCAGTTCTTC.